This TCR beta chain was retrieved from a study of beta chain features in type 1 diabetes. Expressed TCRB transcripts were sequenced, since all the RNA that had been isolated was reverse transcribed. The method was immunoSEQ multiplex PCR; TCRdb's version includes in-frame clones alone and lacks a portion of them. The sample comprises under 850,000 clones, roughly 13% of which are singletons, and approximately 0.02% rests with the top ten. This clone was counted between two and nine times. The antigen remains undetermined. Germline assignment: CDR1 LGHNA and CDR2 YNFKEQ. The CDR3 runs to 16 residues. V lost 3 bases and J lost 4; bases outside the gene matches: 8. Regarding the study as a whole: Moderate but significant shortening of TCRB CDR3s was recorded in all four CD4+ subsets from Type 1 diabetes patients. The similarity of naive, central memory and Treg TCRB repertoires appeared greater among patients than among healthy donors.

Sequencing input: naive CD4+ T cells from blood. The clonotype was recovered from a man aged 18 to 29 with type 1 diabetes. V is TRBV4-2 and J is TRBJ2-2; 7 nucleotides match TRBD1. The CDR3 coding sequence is TGTGCCAGCAGCCACGATGGACAGGTTGTCACCGGGGAGCTGTTTTTT. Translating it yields CASSHDGQVVTGELFF.